The rows below give T cell receptor beta chains drawn from one sample of a study of blood T cells in healthy people across ages. In TCRdb, the 5' RACE reads were re-called with MiXCR into one record per CDR3 protein. The sample lists around 1,100,000 distinct CDR3 sequences; under 40% were seen once. Material for sequencing was blood. The receptors here all came from a young man in good health. Each CDR3 is given with its conserved first and last residue. D genes are given only for firm matches. A clone size is listed for some rows: how often the clone was seen (once, few, many), or a class if it is expanded.

D gene: .; J gene: TRBJ2-2; V gene: TRBV9; clone size: .; CDR3 protein: CASNYYTGELFF; CDR3 DNA: TGTGCCAGCAACTACTATACCGGGGAGCTGTTTTTT
D gene: .; J gene: TRBJ1-4; V gene: TRBV4-2; clone size: .; CDR3 protein: CASSQEPGGGVRGEKLFF; CDR3 DNA: TGTGCCAGCAGCCAAGAGCCTGGTGGTGGGGTCCGGGGTGAAAAACTGTTTTTT
D gene: TRBD1; J gene: TRBJ1-2; V gene: TRBV7-2; clone size: .; CDR3 protein: CASSYHRGAFSYGYTF; CDR3 DNA: TGTGCCAGCAGCTATCACAGGGGCGCCTTTTCCTATGGCTACACCTTC
D gene: .; J gene: TRBJ2-1; V gene: TRBV20-1; clone size: .; CDR3 protein: CSASKGSSYNEQFF; CDR3 DNA: TGCAGTGCTAGCAAGGGTAGCTCCTACAATGAGCAGTTCTTC
D gene: .; J gene: TRBJ1-2; V gene: TRBV4-1; clone size: few; CDR3 protein: CASSQDPGTYGYTF; CDR3 DNA: TGCGCCAGCAGCCAAGATCCCGGGACCTATGGCTACACCTTC
D gene: .; J gene: TRBJ2-3; V gene: TRBV25-1; clone size: few; CDR3 protein: CASTHGDTQYF; CDR3 DNA: TGTGCCAGTACCCATGGGGATACGCAGTATTTT
D gene: .; J gene: TRBJ2-2; V gene: TRBV6-6; clone size: .; CDR3 protein: CASSTGQYTGELFF; CDR3 DNA: TGTGCCAGCAGTACAGGACAGTACACCGGGGAGCTGTTTTTT
D gene: .; J gene: TRBJ1-6; V gene: TRBV2; clone size: .; CDR3 protein: CASSPGRGSPLHF; CDR3 DNA: TGTGCCAGCAGCCCTGGGAGGGGATCACCCCTCCACTTT
D gene: .; J gene: TRBJ1-2; V gene: TRBV27; clone size: .; CDR3 protein: CASRLEGYGYTF; CDR3 DNA: TGTGCCAGCAGGTTGGAGGGCTATGGCTACACCTTC
D gene: .; J gene: TRBJ2-1; V gene: TRBV3-1; clone size: many; CDR3 protein: CASSQDTMPGIVYNEQFF; CDR3 DNA: TGTGCCAGCAGCCAAGACACGATGCCGGGAATAGTCTACAATGAGCAGTTCTTC
D gene: TRBD1; J gene: TRBJ1-6; V gene: TRBV7-2; clone size: .; CDR3 protein: CASSFDRDHNSPLHF; CDR3 DNA: TGTGCCAGCAGCTTCGACAGGGACCATAATTCACCCCTCCACTTT
D gene: .; J gene: TRBJ2-7; V gene: TRBV7-2; clone size: few; CDR3 protein: CASSPPVRNEQYF; CDR3 DNA: TGTGCCAGCAGTCCCCCCGTTCGGAATGAGCAGTACTTC
D gene: TRBD1; J gene: TRBJ1-6; V gene: TRBV5-1; clone size: .; CDR3 protein: CASSLKGTGANSPLHF; CDR3 DNA: TGCGCCAGCAGCTTGAAAGGGACAGGGGCGAATTCACCCCTCCACTTT
D gene: .; J gene: TRBJ2-1; V gene: TRBV12-3/TRBV12-4; clone size: .; CDR3 protein: CASSSRVETQFF; CDR3 DNA: TGTGCCAGCAGTTCCAGGGTAGAGACCCAGTTCTTC
D gene: .; J gene: TRBJ2-3; V gene: TRBV12-3/TRBV12-4; clone size: few; CDR3 protein: CASKYDTNTDTQYF; CDR3 DNA: TGTGCCAGCAAATACGACACGAACACAGATACGCAGTATTTT
D gene: .; J gene: TRBJ1-1; V gene: TRBV2; clone size: .; CDR3 protein: CASSVVRPSYTEAFF; CDR3 DNA: TGTGCCAGCAGTGTAGTAAGGCCGTCCTACACTGAAGCTTTCTTT
D gene: .; J gene: TRBJ2-1; V gene: TRBV6-6; clone size: .; CDR3 protein: CASGRGDRDNEQFF; CDR3 DNA: TGTGCCAGCGGGCGCGGGGATAGGGACAATGAGCAGTTCTTC
D gene: .; J gene: TRBJ2-2; V gene: TRBV20-1; clone size: .; CDR3 protein: CSVGQPNTGELFF; CDR3 DNA: TGCAGTGTCGGACAGCCGAACACCGGGGAGCTGTTTTTT
D gene: TRBD2; J gene: TRBJ2-1; V gene: TRBV4-1; clone size: once; CDR3 protein: CASSFLLAGVGEQFF; CDR3 DNA: TGCGCCAGCAGCTTCCTTCTAGCGGGAGTTGGTGAGCAGTTCTTC
D gene: .; J gene: TRBJ1-2; V gene: TRBV14; clone size: .; CDR3 protein: CASSQDLWRGYTF; CDR3 DNA: TGTGCCAGCAGCCAAGATCTATGGAGAGGCTACACCTTC
D gene: TRBD1; J gene: TRBJ1-1; V gene: TRBV20-1; clone size: few; CDR3 protein: CSARPFGTENTEAFF; CDR3 DNA: TGCAGTGCCCGCCCCTTTGGGACAGAGAACACTGAAGCTTTCTTT
D gene: .; J gene: TRBJ2-7; V gene: TRBV3-1; clone size: .; CDR3 protein: CASSQDAGSSYEQYF; CDR3 DNA: TGTGCCAGCAGCCAAGATGCGGGGAGCTCCTACGAGCAGTACTTC
D gene: TRBD1; J gene: TRBJ2-2; V gene: TRBV20-1; clone size: .; CDR3 protein: CSASSRAGGGGELFF; CDR3 DNA: TGCAGTGCTAGCTCTCGGGCAGGGGGCGGGGGGGAGCTGTTTTTT
D gene: TRBD1; J gene: TRBJ1-2; V gene: TRBV6-2/TRBV6-3; clone size: few; CDR3 protein: CASSKSGTGGTNYGYTF; CDR3 DNA: TGTGCCAGCAGCAAATCCGGGACAGGGGGAACTAACTATGGCTACACCTTC
D gene: .; J gene: TRBJ1-1; V gene: TRBV6-2/TRBV6-3; clone size: .; CDR3 protein: CASIHRENTEAFF; CDR3 DNA: TGTGCCAGCATTCACAGGGAAAACACTGAAGCTTTCTTT
D gene: .; J gene: TRBJ2-1; V gene: TRBV7-3; clone size: .; CDR3 protein: CASSLDSSPLNEQFF; CDR3 DNA: TGTGCCAGCAGCTTGGACTCCTCTCCTCTCAATGAGCAGTTCTTC
D gene: .; J gene: TRBJ2-3; V gene: TRBV4-3; clone size: .; CDR3 protein: CASSQADGQGTQYF; CDR3 DNA: TGCGCCAGCAGCCAAGCGGACGGTCAGGGTACGCAGTATTTT
D gene: .; J gene: TRBJ1-4; V gene: TRBV5-1; clone size: .; CDR3 protein: CASSSTVGQEKLFF; CDR3 DNA: TGCGCCAGCAGTTCTACAGTTGGACAGGAAAAACTGTTTTTT
D gene: TRBD1; J gene: TRBJ1-4; V gene: TRBV7-2; clone size: .; CDR3 protein: CASSLDREWGEKLFF; CDR3 DNA: TGTGCCAGTAGCTTAGACAGGGAATGGGGTGAAAAACTGTTTTTT
D gene: TRBD1; J gene: TRBJ2-3; V gene: TRBV6-5; clone size: .; CDR3 protein: CASSGGQRTDTQYF; CDR3 DNA: TGTGCCAGCAGTGGGGGACAGCGCACAGATACGCAGTATTTT
D gene: .; J gene: TRBJ1-1; V gene: TRBV12-3/TRBV12-4; clone size: .; CDR3 protein: CASSSPATVNTEAFF; CDR3 DNA: TGTGCCAGCAGTTCCCCCGCGACAGTTAACACTGAAGCTTTCTTT
D gene: .; J gene: TRBJ2-7; V gene: TRBV4-3; clone size: few; CDR3 protein: CASSQSRDYEQYF; CDR3 DNA: TGCGCCAGCAGCCAAAGCAGGGACTACGAGCAGTACTTC
D gene: .; J gene: TRBJ1-5; V gene: TRBV5-6; clone size: .; CDR3 protein: CASSSGIGTTKRRNQPQHF; CDR3 DNA: TGTGCCAGCAGCTCCGGTATTGGGACCACCAAACGAAGGAATCAGCCCCAGCATTTT
D gene: .; J gene: TRBJ2-2; V gene: TRBV3-1; clone size: .; CDR3 protein: CASSQEGRGLNGELFF; CDR3 DNA: TGTGCCAGCAGCCAAGAAGGGCGGGGTCTAAACGGGGAGCTGTTTTTT
D gene: .; J gene: TRBJ2-3; V gene: TRBV2; clone size: .; CDR3 protein: CASSEALGRRDTQYF; CDR3 DNA: TGTGCCAGCAGTGAAGCGCTTGGTAGACGAGATACGCAGTATTTT
D gene: TRBD1; J gene: TRBJ2-7; V gene: TRBV6-5; clone size: few; CDR3 protein: CATGQGASYSYEQYF; CDR3 DNA: TGTGCCACGGGACAGGGGGCTTCTTATTCCTACGAGCAGTACTTC
D gene: .; J gene: TRBJ1-5; V gene: TRBV20-1; clone size: .; CDR3 protein: CSAIEDSNQPQHF; CDR3 DNA: TGCAGTGCCATCGAAGACAGCAATCAGCCCCAGCATTTT
D gene: .; J gene: TRBJ2-5; V gene: TRBV12-3/TRBV12-4; clone size: .; CDR3 protein: CASSLGHIGETQYF; CDR3 DNA: TGTGCCAGCAGTTTAGGACATATCGGGGAGACCCAGTACTTC
D gene: TRBD2; J gene: TRBJ2-1; V gene: TRBV6-2/TRBV6-3; clone size: few; CDR3 protein: CASSYTGLVYNEQFF; CDR3 DNA: TGTGCCAGCAGTTACACGGGACTAGTCTACAATGAGCAGTTCTTC
D gene: .; J gene: TRBJ2-2; V gene: TRBV6-6; clone size: .; CDR3 protein: CASRGTNTGELFF; CDR3 DNA: TGTGCCAGCAGAGGAACAAACACCGGGGAGCTGTTTTTT
D gene: TRBD1; J gene: TRBJ1-1; V gene: TRBV4-3; clone size: .; CDR3 protein: CASSRGGIFGTGGNTEAFF; CDR3 DNA: TGCGCCAGCAGCCGCGGGGGGATTTTCGGGACAGGGGGGAACACTGAAGCTTTCTTT
D gene: .; J gene: TRBJ2-3; V gene: TRBV15; clone size: few; CDR3 protein: CATSSMEDTQYF; CDR3 DNA: TGTGCCACCAGCAGTATGGAAGATACGCAGTATTTT
D gene: TRBD1; J gene: TRBJ2-3; V gene: TRBV7-2; clone size: .; CDR3 protein: CASSPRYEHRDRGRQYF; CDR3 DNA: TGTGCCAGCAGCCCGAGGTACGAACACCGGGACAGGGGACGGCAGTATTTT
D gene: .; J gene: TRBJ1-3; V gene: TRBV7-9; clone size: few; CDR3 protein: CAPSNANSGNTIYF; CDR3 DNA: TGTGCACCGAGCAACGCAAACTCTGGAAACACCATATATTTT
D gene: TRBD1; J gene: TRBJ1-2; V gene: TRBV9; clone size: .; CDR3 protein: CASSVTGQGIYGYTF; CDR3 DNA: TGTGCCAGCAGCGTAACCGGACAGGGAATCTATGGCTACACCTTC
D gene: TRBD1; J gene: TRBJ2-1; V gene: TRBV29-1; clone size: many; CDR3 protein: CSGDRGQNNEQFF; CDR3 DNA: TGCAGCGGCGACAGGGGCCAAAACAATGAGCAGTTCTTC
D gene: TRBD1; J gene: TRBJ2-5; V gene: TRBV20-1; clone size: .; CDR3 protein: CSAGRQGRLETQYF; CDR3 DNA: TGCAGTGCCGGAAGACAGGGGAGGTTAGAGACCCAGTACTTC
D gene: .; J gene: TRBJ1-5; V gene: TRBV12-3/TRBV12-4; clone size: many; CDR3 protein: CASSWGNQPQHF; CDR3 DNA: TGTGCCAGCAGTTGGGGCAATCAGCCCCAGCATTTT
D gene: TRBD1; J gene: TRBJ2-1; V gene: TRBV10-2; clone size: .; CDR3 protein: CASRGQVPAVSYNEQFF; CDR3 DNA: TGCGCCAGCAGGGGACAGGTCCCAGCGGTTTCCTACAATGAGCAGTTCTTC
D gene: .; J gene: TRBJ1-1; V gene: TRBV6-5; clone size: .; CDR3 protein: CASSYFFGCEAFF; CDR3 DNA: TGTGCCAGCAGTTACTTCTTCGGATGTGAAGCTTTCTTT
D gene: TRBD2; J gene: TRBJ2-1; V gene: TRBV20-1; clone size: .; CDR3 protein: CSARERGGIYNEQFF; CDR3 DNA: TGCAGTGCTAGGGAACGGGGGGGTATCTACAATGAGCAGTTCTTC
D gene: TRBD1; J gene: TRBJ2-1; V gene: TRBV12-3/TRBV12-4; clone size: .; CDR3 protein: CASSLSRSRTGRRETQFF; CDR3 DNA: TGTGCCAGCAGTTTATCAAGGTCCCGGACAGGCCGGCGAGAGACCCAGTTCTTC
D gene: .; J gene: TRBJ2-5; V gene: TRBV20-1; clone size: .; CDR3 protein: CSAGLPGETQYF; CDR3 DNA: TGCAGTGCTGGACTCCCGGGGGAGACCCAGTACTTC
D gene: .; J gene: TRBJ1-5; V gene: TRBV7-2; clone size: .; CDR3 protein: CASSAGGINQPQHF; CDR3 DNA: TGTGCCAGCAGCGCGGGAGGGATAAATCAGCCCCAGCATTTT
D gene: .; J gene: TRBJ1-1; V gene: TRBV29-1; clone size: few; CDR3 protein: CSVGGRVNTEAFF; CDR3 DNA: TGCAGCGTGGGGGGACGGGTGAACACTGAAGCTTTCTTT
D gene: .; J gene: TRBJ2-3; V gene: TRBV4-3; clone size: .; CDR3 protein: CASSQDLAGGRTTDTQYF; CDR3 DNA: TGCGCCAGCAGCCAAGATCTGGCCGGGGGCAGGACAACAGATACGCAGTATTTT
D gene: .; J gene: TRBJ1-2; V gene: TRBV7-3; clone size: .; CDR3 protein: CASSLVGGVYTF; CDR3 DNA: TGTGCCAGCAGCTTAGTAGGTGGGGTCTACACCTTC
D gene: TRBD1; J gene: TRBJ1-1; V gene: TRBV27; clone size: .; CDR3 protein: CASSLRGRGRTEAFF; CDR3 DNA: TGTGCCAGCAGTTTAAGGGGCAGGGGGCGGACTGAAGCTTTCTTT
D gene: .; J gene: TRBJ2-3; V gene: TRBV5-1; clone size: .; CDR3 protein: CASNPGRTDTQYF; CDR3 DNA: TGCGCCAGCAATCCGGGGCGCACAGATACGCAGTATTTT